This is a list of T cell receptor beta chains from one sample in a study of OX40 agonist ivuxolimab in advanced cancers. Assay used: immunoSEQ multiplex PCR; TCRdb lists only in-frame clones, some missing. The sample shows 22,000 or so clones, 65% to 85% of them seen only once. The material was CD4+ or CD8+ T cells sorted from blood, obtained in a trial of the OX40 agonist ivuxolimab. These receptors were collected from an adult with an advanced solid tumor such as melanoma, head and neck, liver or kidney cancer. CDR3s include the opening cysteine and the closing phenylalanine or tryptophan. The order of the fields is D gene, CDR3 length, V gene, CDR3 protein. D genes are given only for firm matches.

d_gene: NA
len: 16
v_gene: TRBV5-6
CDR3aa: CASSLAHVLAKNIQYF

d_gene: NA
len: 12
v_gene: TRBV19
CDR3aa: CASRRGPYEQYF

d_gene: TRBD2
len: 14
v_gene: TRBV29-1
CDR3aa: CSAPLAGEADTQYF

d_gene: NA
len: 15
v_gene: TRBV27
CDR3aa: CASSRTTVVNTEAFF

d_gene: NA
len: 14
v_gene: TRBV25-1
CDR3aa: CASSEFLNTGELFF

d_gene: NA
len: 14
v_gene: TRBV5-6
CDR3aa: CASSLAAGRKTQYF

d_gene: NA
len: 13
v_gene: TRBV6-6
CDR3aa: CASSSEVTDTQYF

d_gene: NA
len: 14
v_gene: TRBV7-7
CDR3aa: CASSLVRGKETQYF

d_gene: NA
len: 13
v_gene: TRBV13
CDR3aa: CASSPGGAGELFF

d_gene: NA
len: 11
v_gene: TRBV12-5
CDR3aa: CASVGIAEAFF

d_gene: NA
len: 15
v_gene: TRBV4-3
CDR3aa: CASSQDYSSSYEQYF

d_gene: NA
len: 13
v_gene: TRBV6-5
CDR3aa: CASSYSASGAQYF

d_gene: NA
len: 15
v_gene: TRBV13
CDR3aa: CASSPRSGGTDTQYF

d_gene: NA
len: 13
v_gene: TRBV5-5
CDR3aa: CASSLDSFYGYTF

d_gene: NA
len: 15
v_gene: TRBV28
CDR3aa: CASTMRDSRSYEQYF

d_gene: TRBD1
len: 16
v_gene: TRBV6-1
CDR3aa: CASSDTGTGAYNEQFF

d_gene: NA
len: 13
v_gene: TRBV9
CDR3aa: CASSGQPNTEAFF

d_gene: NA
len: 15
v_gene: TRBV4-1
CDR3aa: CASSQEGRTNYGYTF

d_gene: NA
len: 12
v_gene: TRBV6-6
CDR3aa: CASSLTADEQYF

d_gene: NA
len: 14
v_gene: TRBV7-9
CDR3aa: CASSFPGTPYEQYF

d_gene: NA
len: 15
v_gene: TRBV4-2
CDR3aa: CASSHRTEPGDEQFF

d_gene: NA
len: 14
v_gene: TRBV4-2
CDR3aa: CASSQERGIEKLFF

d_gene: NA
len: 17
v_gene: TRBV27
CDR3aa: CASSLSPGAIPYNEQFF

d_gene: NA
len: 14
v_gene: TRBV5-6
CDR3aa: CASSSARDGTEAFF

d_gene: NA
len: 18
v_gene: TRBV7-6
CDR3aa: CASSLGGPYQTGNYGYTF

d_gene: TRBD1
len: 15
v_gene: TRBV11-2
CDR3aa: CASSFGQGVNYGYTF

d_gene: NA
len: 16
v_gene: TRBV27
CDR3aa: CASSPPRGRRTDTQYF

d_gene: TRBD2
len: 16
v_gene: TRBV30
CDR3aa: CAWSPMAAGGPGELFF

d_gene: TRBD2
len: 16
v_gene: TRBV2
CDR3aa: CASSAGTSASTDTQYF

d_gene: TRBD1
len: 14
v_gene: TRBV18
CDR3aa: CASSPGQGEIPQYF

d_gene: TRBD2
len: 19
v_gene: TRBV14
CDR3aa: CASSQGSLALSSGANVLTF

d_gene: NA
len: 14
v_gene: TRBV4-3
CDR3aa: CASSQVGPTDTQYF

d_gene: TRBD1
len: 15
v_gene: TRBV27
CDR3aa: CASSLGTGGFYGYTF

d_gene: NA
len: 12
v_gene: TRBV5-4
CDR3aa: CASSWDAYEQYF

d_gene: NA
len: 15
v_gene: TRBV7-7
CDR3aa: CASSKKWTVQETQYF

d_gene: TRBD1
len: 17
v_gene: TRBV7-2
CDR3aa: CASSPMDREGYNSPLHF